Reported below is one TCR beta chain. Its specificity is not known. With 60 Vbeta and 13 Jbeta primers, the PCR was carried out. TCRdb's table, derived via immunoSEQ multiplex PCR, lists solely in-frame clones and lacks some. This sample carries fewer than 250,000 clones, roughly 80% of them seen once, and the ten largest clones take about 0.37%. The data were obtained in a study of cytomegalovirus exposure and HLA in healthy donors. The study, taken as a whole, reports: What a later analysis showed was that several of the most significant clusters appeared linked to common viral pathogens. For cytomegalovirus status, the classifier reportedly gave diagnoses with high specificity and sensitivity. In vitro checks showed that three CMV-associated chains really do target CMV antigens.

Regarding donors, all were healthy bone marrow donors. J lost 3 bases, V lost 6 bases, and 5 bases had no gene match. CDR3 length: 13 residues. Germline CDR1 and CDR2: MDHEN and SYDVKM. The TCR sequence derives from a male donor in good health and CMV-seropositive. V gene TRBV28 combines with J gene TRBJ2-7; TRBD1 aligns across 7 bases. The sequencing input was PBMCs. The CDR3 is CASSPTGNYEQYF. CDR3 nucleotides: TGTGCCAGCAGCCCGACAGGGAACTACGAGCAGTACTTC.